These T cell receptor beta chains were read from a single sample in a study of blood T cell repertoires in COVID-19. Here immunoSEQ multiplex PCR was the method, and the copy in TCRdb shows in-frame clones only, minus some. The top ten clones hold 9.5% to 15% of a sample with tens of thousands of clones, about 85% of them seen once. Sequences were obtained from peripheral blood. These receptors came from a human donor in a cohort sampled during active COVID-19. The CDR3 runs from the conserved cysteine through the conserved F or W. A D gene is named only where the DNA matches it firmly. Clone size is shown for a subset of rows, as once, few, many or a class of expanded clone.

size	D	J	length	V	DNA	CDR3
few	TRBD1	TRBJ1-6	14	TRBV2	TGTGCCAGCAGCGAGGACAGGCTGGTTTCACCCCTCCACTTT	CASSEDRLVSPLHF
once	NA	TRBJ2-7	17	TRBV5-1	TGCGCCAGCAGCTTGACACCAGGGGGGAGCGGGAGCTACGAGCAGTACTTC	CASSLTPGGSGSYEQYF
once	NA	TRBJ1-1	16	TRBV19	TGTGCCAGTAGAGAGGGAGGTACGAGGGGTAACACTGAAGCTTTCTTT	CASREGGTRGNTEAFF
NA	NA	TRBJ1-2	13	TRBV24-1	TGTGCCACCAGTGGTAGCAACCTCTATGGCTACACCTTC	CATSGSNLYGYTF
NA	NA	TRBJ1-1	14	TRBV7-2	TGTGCCAGCAGCTTAGGGTACACGAACACTGAAGCTTTCTTT	CASSLGYTNTEAFF
NA	NA	TRBJ2-7	15	TRBV5-1	TGCGCCAGCAGCTTGGACCCCGGCCTAGCGCGGAGGGTGTACTTC	CASSLDPGLARRVYF
few	NA	TRBJ2-3	15	TRBV7-7	TGTGCCAGCAGCTTAACCCGCGCTAGCACAGATACGCAGTATTTT	CASSLTRASTDTQYF
NA	TRBD1	TRBJ2-5	16	TRBV3-1/TRBV3-2	TGTGCCAGCAGCCAGGAAGGGCGGACAGGGAAAGAGACCCAGTACTTC	CASSQEGRTGKETQYF
NA	NA	TRBJ2-7	19	TRBV12-2	TGTGCAAGTCGCCCGGAGGGGGGTACGGGACAGGGGATCTCCTACGAGCAGTACTTC	CASRPEGGTGQGISYEQYF
NA	NA	TRBJ2-5	15	TRBV6-6	TGTGCCAGCAGTACACAGGGTGGAGTAGGGGAGACCCAGTACTTC	CASSTQGGVGETQYF
once	TRBD1	TRBJ1-1	15	TRBV10-3	TGTGCCATCAACTTCGTGACAGGGGGCCACACTGAAGCTTTCTTT	CAINFVTGGHTEAFF
NA	TRBD2	TRBJ2-7	16	TRBV30	TGTGCCTGGAGCAGGGACCGAGGAGCGGGAGATTACGAGCAGTACTTC	CAWSRDRGAGDYEQYF
NA	NA	TRBJ2-3	12	TRBV27	TGTGCCAGCAGTCTCCGGGGAGATACGCAGTATTTT	CASSLRGDTQYF
few	NA	TRBJ1-1	13	TRBV30	TGTGCCTTAGTCCCTCTCGCGAACACTGAAGCTTTCTTT	CALVPLANTEAFF
NA	NA	TRBJ2-2	15	TRBV19	TGTGCCAGTAGCACCGGGACTTTAATCTCCGGGGAGCTGTTTTTT	CASSTGTLISGELFF
NA	NA	TRBJ2-7	11	TRBV7-9	TGTGCCAGCAGCTTCGGGGACGAGCAGTACTTC	CASSFGDEQYF
once	NA	TRBJ2-1	15	TRBV5-6	TGTGCCAGCAGTAACGCGGCACCGCGATACAATGAGCAGTTCTTC	CASSNAAPRYNEQFF
NA	TRBD1	TRBJ2-1	15	TRBV14	TGTGCCAGCAGCCAAAGTTGGACAGGGGCCGGTGAGCAGTTCTTC	CASSQSWTGAGEQFF
once	NA	TRBJ1-4	15	TRBV5-4	TGTGCCAGCAGCAGCGGACTGCTCCAGAATGAAAAACTGTTTTTT	CASSSGLLQNEKLFF
NA	TRBD2	TRBJ2-3	15	TRBV4-2	TGTGCCAGCAGCCAAGATCGAGGGAGGGCAGATACGCAGTATTTT	CASSQDRGRADTQYF
NA	NA	TRBJ1-4	14	TRBV28	TGTGCCAGCAGTTTACCGGGGGAAGGGGAAAAACTGTTTTTT	CASSLPGEGEKLFF
NA	TRBD2	TRBJ2-5	13	TRBV15	TGTGCCACCAAGCGGGGGGCAGAGGAGACCCAGTACTTC	CATKRGAEETQYF
NA	NA	TRBJ1-2	13	TRBV5-4	TGTGCCAGCAGCTTACAGGGAAACTATGGCTACACCTTC	CASSLQGNYGYTF
NA	TRBD1	TRBJ1-1	14	TRBV28	TGTGCCAGCAGTCTTGGACAGGGGGATACTGAAGCTTTCTTT	CASSLGQGDTEAFF
NA	TRBD1	TRBJ1-4	16	TRBV28	TGTGCCAGCAGTCGGGACAGGACCGCAACTAATGAAAAACTGTTTTTT	CASSRDRTATNEKLFF
NA	NA	TRBJ1-6	15	TRBV7-3	TGTGCCAGCAGCTTAAACGGGGGAAGTAATTCACCCCTCCACTTT	CASSLNGGSNSPLHF
few	NA	TRBJ2-7	14	TRBV5-6	TGTGCCAGCAGCTTGGCCAGGGGAGGGTACGAGCAGTACTTC	CASSLARGGYEQYF
few	NA	TRBJ2-7	14	TRBV5-1	TGCGCCAGCAGCTTGGCCGGACAGTTCTACGAGCAGTACTTC	CASSLAGQFYEQYF